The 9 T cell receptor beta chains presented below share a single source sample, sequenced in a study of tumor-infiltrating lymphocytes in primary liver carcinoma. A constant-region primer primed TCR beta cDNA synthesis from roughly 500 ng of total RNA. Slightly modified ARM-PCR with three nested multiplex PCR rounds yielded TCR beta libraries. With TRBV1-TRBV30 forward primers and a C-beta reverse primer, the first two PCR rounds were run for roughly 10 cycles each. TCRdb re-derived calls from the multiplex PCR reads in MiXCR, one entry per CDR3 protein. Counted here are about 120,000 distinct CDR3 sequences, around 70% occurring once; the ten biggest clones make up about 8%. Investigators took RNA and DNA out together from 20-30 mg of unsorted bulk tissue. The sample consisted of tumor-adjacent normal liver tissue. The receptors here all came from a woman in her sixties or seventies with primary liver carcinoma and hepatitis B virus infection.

The DNA for the CDR3 is TGTGCCAGCAGTACCGCCGGGTCTAGCGGGAGATACGAGCAGTTCTTC. This gives the protein CASSTAGSSGRYEQFF. The chain recombines TRBV12-3 or TRBV12-4 with TRBJ2-1; 10 bases are shared with TRBD2. The CDR3 runs 16 residues. The V gene end was trimmed by 5 bases and the J gene end by 10 bases; junction bases not matched to a gene: 14.

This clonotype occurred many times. In DNA, the CDR3 is TGCGCCAGCAGCCAGGACCTAAGCACAGATACGCAGTATTTT. It translates to CASSQDLSTDTQYF. The chain uses TRBV4-1 and TRBJ2-3; D ambiguous. Per germline, CDR1 MGHRA and CDR2 YSYEKL. V shed 3 bases and J shed 0 bases, with 7 bases lying between them. The CDR3 consists of 14 residues.

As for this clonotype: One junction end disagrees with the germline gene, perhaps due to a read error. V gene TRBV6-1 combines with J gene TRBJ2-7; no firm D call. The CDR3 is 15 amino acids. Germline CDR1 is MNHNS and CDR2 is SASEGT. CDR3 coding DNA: TGTGCCAGCAGTGAGGCGAGCGCGAGCTCCTACGAACAGTACTTC. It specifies CASSEASASSYEQYF.

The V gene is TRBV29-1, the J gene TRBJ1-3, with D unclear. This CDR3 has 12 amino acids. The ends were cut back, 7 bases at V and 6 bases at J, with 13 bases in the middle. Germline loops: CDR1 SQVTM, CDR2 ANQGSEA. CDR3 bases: TGCAGCGCCAATGGGGTCGCAAACACCATATATTTT. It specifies CSANGVANTIYF.

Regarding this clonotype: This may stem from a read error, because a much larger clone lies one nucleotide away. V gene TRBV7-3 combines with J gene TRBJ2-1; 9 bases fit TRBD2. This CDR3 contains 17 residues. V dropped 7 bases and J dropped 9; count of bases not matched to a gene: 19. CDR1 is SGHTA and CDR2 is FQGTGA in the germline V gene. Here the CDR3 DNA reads TGTGCCAGCACCCCGAACCCCCTAGCGGGAAGGCGTGGTGAGCAGTTCTTC. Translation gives CASTPNPLAGRRGEQFF.

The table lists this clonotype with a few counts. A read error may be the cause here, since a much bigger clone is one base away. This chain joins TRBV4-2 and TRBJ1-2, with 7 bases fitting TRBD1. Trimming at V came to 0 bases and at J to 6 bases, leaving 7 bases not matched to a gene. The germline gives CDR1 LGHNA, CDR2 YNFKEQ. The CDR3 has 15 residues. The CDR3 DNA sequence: TGTGCCAGCAGCCAAGAGTATGGACAGGCCCATGGCTACACCTTC. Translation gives CASSQEYGQAHGYTF.

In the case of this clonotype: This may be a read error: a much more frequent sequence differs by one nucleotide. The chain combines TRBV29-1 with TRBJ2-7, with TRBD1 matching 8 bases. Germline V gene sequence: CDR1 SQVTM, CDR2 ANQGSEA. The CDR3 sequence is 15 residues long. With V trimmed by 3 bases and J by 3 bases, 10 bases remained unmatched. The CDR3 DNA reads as TGCAGCGTTGAGGGACCCCTTACAGGGGGCTACGAGCAGTACTTC. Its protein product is CSVEGPLTGGYEQYF.

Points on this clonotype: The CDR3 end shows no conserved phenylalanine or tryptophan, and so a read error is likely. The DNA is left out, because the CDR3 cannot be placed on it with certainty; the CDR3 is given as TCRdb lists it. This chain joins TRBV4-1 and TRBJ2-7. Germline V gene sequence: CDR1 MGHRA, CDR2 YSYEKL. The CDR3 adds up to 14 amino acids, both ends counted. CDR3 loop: CASSQAESSYEQCL.

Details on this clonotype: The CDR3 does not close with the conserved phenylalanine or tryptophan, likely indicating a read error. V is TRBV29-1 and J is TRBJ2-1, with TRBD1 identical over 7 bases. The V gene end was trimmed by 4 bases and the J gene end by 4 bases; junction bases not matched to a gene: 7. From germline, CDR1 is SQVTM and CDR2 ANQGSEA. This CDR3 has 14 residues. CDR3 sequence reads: CSVGVRGWYNEQFL. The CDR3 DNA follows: TGCAGCGTTGGGGTCAGGGGGTGGTACAATGAGCAGTTCCTC.